The 7 T cell receptor beta chains listed next were all sequenced from one sample in a study of blood T cell repertoires in COVID-19. Sequencing used immunoSEQ multiplex PCR; TCRdb keeps in-frame clones, though not all of them. The table records 250,000 or so clones, around 90% of them present only once. Sequenced material: peripheral blood. All receptors derive from a woman aged 60-75 years with COVID-19, enrolled during active disease.

The CDR3 loop reads CASSPQASGFTDTQYF. The CDR3 coding sequence is TGTGCCAGCTCACCACAGGCTAGCGGGTTCACAGATACGCAGTATTTT. The chain links TRBV18 to TRBJ2-3, with 8 bases that match TRBD2. Germline trimming cut 1 base from V and 2 bases from J; bases unmatched to any gene: 5. The CDR3 spans 16 residues. Germline CDR1 and CDR2: KGHSH and LQKENI.

This sequence joins TRBV6-5 and TRBJ2-1, with D tentatively TRBD2 (6 bases). The CDR3 runs to 16 residues. Germline loops: CDR1 MNHEY, CDR2 SVGAGI. Trimming stripped 4 bases from V and 7 bases from J, with 20 bases between. The DNA for the CDR3 is TGTGCCAGCAGTTCGAATACCGGGACTCCTTCAAATGAGCAGTTCTTC. This gives the protein CASSSNTGTPSNEQFF.

This chain joins TRBV9 and TRBJ1-2, with 9 bases lining up with TRBD1. Germline V lookup: CDR1 SGDLS, CDR2 YYNGEE. V shed 0 bases and J 11 bases; nucleotides not matched to a gene: 11. This CDR3 is 15 amino acids long. CDR3 in amino acids: CASSVDPGTGSGYTF. CDR3 nucleotide sequence: TGTGCCAGCAGCGTAGATCCCGGGACAGGGTCTGGATACACCTTC.

V usage is TRBV21-1 and J usage is TRBJ1-2; the DNA was not used to check the table's D call, TRBD1. TRBV21-1 is assigned pseudogene status. This CDR3 spans 14 amino acids. The CDR3 DNA reads as TGTGCCAGCAGCAAAGCGCTACCAGGGGATGGCTACACCTTC. This sequence encodes CASSKALPGDGYTF.

The rearrangement joins TRBV5-1 to TRBJ2-5, with TRBD2 matching over 8 bases. The V gene end was trimmed by 4 bases and the J gene end by 1 base; junction bases not matched to a gene: 3. CDR1 is SGHRS, CDR2 YFSETQ, per germline. The CDR3 extends over 14 amino acids. CDR3 residues: CASSRRGGQETQYF. In DNA form, the CDR3 reads TGCGCCAGCAGCCGCCGGGGGGGCCAAGAGACCCAGTACTTC.

The V and J genes are TRBV7-7 and TRBJ2-2; TRBD2 is a possible D gene (6 bases). This CDR3 has 16 residues. Per the germline V gene, CDR1 is SSHAT and CDR2 is FNYEAQ (reference sequence). V lost 6 bases to trimming and J lost 0 bases, with 14 bases between them. This CDR3 reads CASSPEGTSNTGELFF. As DNA, the CDR3 is TGTGCCAGCAGTCCGGAGGGGACCTCGAACACCGGGGAGCTGTTTTTT.

V and J are TRBV2 and TRBJ2-3; 9 nucleotides align to TRBD2. V lost 2 bases, J lost 7 bases, and 4 bases stayed unmatched. This CDR3 is 14 amino acids long. Germline lookup yields CDR1 SNHLY and CDR2 FYNNEI. The CDR3 sequence is CASSESRGGNTQYF. DNA for the CDR3: TGTGCCAGCAGTGAATCGCGGGGGGGAAATACGCAGTATTTT. The full variable domain, its missing parts supplied by reference TRBV2 and TRBJ2-3, is EPEVTQTPSHQVTQMGQEVILRCVPISNHLYFYWYRQILGQKVEFLVSFYNNEISEKSEIFDDQFSVERPDGSNFTLKIRSTKLEDSAMYFCASSESRGGNTQYFGPGTRLTVL.